This TCR beta chain was found in a study of blood T cell repertoires in COVID-19. Study information: T cells, B-cell-depleted T cells, or PBMCs provided the cDNA or gDNA that served as material.

The table lists this clone with a few counts. Authors' analysis steps: Amplification of reference gene primers provided the estimated nucleated cell counts. TCRdb keeps only in-frame clones here, not all; method: immunoSEQ multiplex PCR. V and J calls and clone size are those listed in that table; D and trimming were worked out from the DNA. The table includes 150,000 to 200,000 clones, roughly 85% detected once. Recovery among Cohort 3 donors was established by two negative PCRs, clearance, or symptom resolution. The V gene's germline CDR1 is MNHEY and CDR2 SVGAGI. The CDR3 loop spans 13 amino acids. V dropped 8 bases and J dropped 3 bases, with 13 bases sitting between them.

The V gene is TRBV6-5, the J gene TRBJ1-2; D gene uncertain. Sequencing input: PBMCs or T cells enriched from blood (not recorded which). The TCR comes from a man aged 40-50 years who had recovered from COVID-19. The CDR3 spells CASREGSDYGYTF. The CDR3 DNA follows: TGTGCCAGCCGGGAGGGAAGCGACTATGGCTACACCTTC.